The entry below gives a single T cell receptor (beta chain) sequence along with its context. The antigen remains undetermined. The time point here: 20-29 weeks after completion of therapy. This specimen belongs to a study of T cell therapy after organ transplantation. The CDR3 consists of 13 residues. The V end was cut by 6 bases, the J end by 6 bases, with 14 bases between. CDR1 is MNHEY and CDR2 is SVGAGI in the germline V gene. Overall study findings and caveats: Both transferred clonotypes and endogenous ones absent from products apparently reconstituted.

Clones were read by immunoSEQ multiplex PCR, and TCRdb kept only the in-frame ones, dropping some. The sample has 17,000 or so clones; about 85% are singletons. J is TRBJ1-1 and V is TRBV6-5; D not resolved. The sequencing here drew on CD8+ T cells from blood, taken after autologous CMV-specific T cell therapy. This sequence originates from a human patient who had received a solid organ transplant and had CMV disease. Some T cells may originate from the graft donor. The CDR3 bases are TGTGCCAGCAGCTTTCCAGGTGACCCTGAAGCTTTCTTT. Residues: CASSFPGDPEAFF.